This T cell receptor beta chain was documented in a study of early T cells in non-severe SARS-CoV-2 infection (dated by TCRdb to about 2021). In terms of the full investigation: Because TCR sequencing was done on bulk RNA from unsorted whole blood, the alpha and beta chains could not be paired. General findings and caveats noted by the study authors: Matching against VDJdb was skewed toward anti-spike CD8 responses, likely underestimated virus-specific expansions, and missed private and CD4 specificities.

CDR1 MDHEN and CDR2 SYDVKM were looked up in the germline V gene. V gives up 2 bases and J gives up 5 bases, and the segment between their germline ends measures 6 bases. Taken from cysteine to phenylalanine, the CDR3 has 13 residues. The entry retains the CDR3 DNA only, 39 bases that are in frame from base 1. A case-control design nested within a healthcare worker cohort in London, UK, was used, with weekly nasopharyngeal swab PCR tests and blood sampling performed. Between 23 and 31 March 2020, the week of the UK lockdown, healthcare workers were enrolled and then followed up weekly for as long as 16 weeks. To prepare the library, 5' RACE was applied. Sequencing was performed on a NextSeq 500. Unique molecular identifiers were attached to individual cDNA molecules in the TCR library protocol so that sequencing error and PCR bias could be corrected. Both TCR alpha and beta chains were sequenced, and tight co-correlation was observed between alpha and beta sequence abundances in each sample. The study's own analysis went as follows. V gene, J gene and CDR3 annotation of TCR sequences was performed with Decombinator V4. Expanded TCRs were defined as changing significantly between any two time points under a Poisson model with p below 0.0001. TCR abundances were normalised to the total number of TCRs sequenced per sample and expressed as counts per million. TRAV1-2 paired with TRAJ12, TRAJ20 or TRAJ33 defined MAIT TCRs, while TRAV10 paired with TRAJ18 defined iNKT TCRs. VDJdb, accessed 1 November 2021, was searched for CMV, EBV and SARS-CoV-2 annotated TCRs, with TCRs annotated for multiple antigens excluded. TCRdb's own reprocessing of the public reads used fastp at Q25 and MiXCR and kept productive beta chains. Entries are consolidated by CDR3 protein sequence, retaining the most common genes and DNA. V and J calls and clone size were set by TCRdb, not the authors. The sample data list under 75,000 distinct CDR3 sequences, and less than 15% of these were observed just once. Of the sample, about 8.3% falls within the top ten clones.

This clonotype was detected many times. No antigen is known for it. Base qualities were left out, and no much larger clone turns up one base away. The specimen was whole blood. The sequence was collected from an adult who was a healthcare worker with PCR-confirmed SARS-CoV-2 infection or an uninfected control (not recorded which). The V and J segments used are TRBV28 and TRBJ2-2; the D gene is perhaps TRBD2, on 6 matching bases. The sequence in DNA is TGTGCCAGCAGTTTACTAGCGACCGGGGAGCTGTTTTTT. The translation is CASSLLATGELFF.